Listed here are 5 T cell receptor beta chains from one sample, sequenced in a study of blood T cell repertoires in COVID-19. Using immunoSEQ multiplex PCR, the repertoire was profiled, and TCRdb retains in-frame clones only, with some absent. The sample includes around 260,000 clones, around 88% of them seen just once. Sequencing was carried out using peripheral blood. The receptors come from a man between 25 and 39 years old with active or convalescent COVID-19.

This clone was found once. For the CDR3, the DNA is TGTGCCAGCAGCCAAGAACTGGGGGCGAGTGGAAACACCATATATTTT. The encoded protein is CASSQELGASGNTIYF. V usage is TRBV3-1 (or the pseudogene TRBV3-2) and J usage is TRBJ1-3; TRBD1 is a possible D gene (6 bases). Per the germline V gene, CDR1 is LGHDT and CDR2 is YNNKEL (reference sequence). V was clipped by 0 bases and J by 3 bases, with 12 bases between them. The CDR3 runs to 16 residues.

The genes are TRBV19 and TRBJ1-4; TRBD1 agrees at 7 bases. Unmatched junction bases numbered 9, after V lost 7 bases and J lost 4 bases. The CDR3 length is 15 residues. Germline V gene sequence: CDR1 LNHDA, CDR2 SQIVND (reference sequence). The CDR3 region has the DNA TGTGCCAGTATTGACAGGGCGCAGGGTAATGAAAAACTGTTTTTT. Protein: CASIDRAQGNEKLFF.

The rearrangement joins TRBV21-1 to TRBJ2-5; the D call in the table, TRBD1, was not verified against the DNA. TRBV21-1 is a documented pseudogene. The CDR3 consists of 14 residues. The DNA of the CDR3 is TGTGCCAGCAGCAAGGTGACAGACCAAGAGACCCAGTACTTC. Protein sequence: CASSKVTDQETQYF.

This chain's CDR3 is CASSLEGHGYTF. The CDR3 nucleotides are TGTGCCAGCAGCTTGGAGGGGCATGGCTACACCTTC. The chain is built from TRBV5-4 and TRBJ1-2; tentative D call: TRBD1 (5 bases). This CDR3 comprises 12 residues. Germline values: CDR1 SGHNT, CDR2 YYREEE (reference sequence). Trimming shortened V by 0 bases and J by 6 bases, and 6 bases separated the two germline ends.

The chain carries TRBV6-6 and TRBJ1-1, with D possibly TRBD1 on 6 matching bases. The CDR3 has 11 amino acids. Germline V CDR1 and CDR2: MNHNY, SVGAGI (reference sequence). Trimming pared 3 bases from V and 11 bases from J, leaving 10 bases between. DNA for the CDR3: TGTGCCAGCAGTTATCAGCAGGGGGCTTTCTTT. Protein: CASSYQQGAFF.